This TCR beta chain emerged from a study of response to subunit inactivated influenza vaccine. Looked up from germline, CDR1 is SQVTM and CDR2 is ANQGSEA. The ends lost 1 base at V and 2 bases at J; junction bases unmatched: 7. The CDR3 totals 15 residues. This clonotype was counted many times. TCRdb re-derived calls from the RT-PCR reads in MiXCR, one entry per CDR3 protein. The table has around 760,000 distinct CDR3 sequences, approximately 13% seen once. The specimen was PBMCs from blood, collected 14 to 15 days before vaccination. The receptor was derived from a man in his fifties or sixties who received an inactivated influenza vaccine. The chain has TRBV29-1 and TRBJ2-7, with 8 nucleotides matching TRBD1. CDR3 residues: CSVEATGTGTYEQYF. CDR3 DNA sequence: TGCAGCGTTGAAGCGACCGGGACAGGTACCTACGAGCAGTACTTC.